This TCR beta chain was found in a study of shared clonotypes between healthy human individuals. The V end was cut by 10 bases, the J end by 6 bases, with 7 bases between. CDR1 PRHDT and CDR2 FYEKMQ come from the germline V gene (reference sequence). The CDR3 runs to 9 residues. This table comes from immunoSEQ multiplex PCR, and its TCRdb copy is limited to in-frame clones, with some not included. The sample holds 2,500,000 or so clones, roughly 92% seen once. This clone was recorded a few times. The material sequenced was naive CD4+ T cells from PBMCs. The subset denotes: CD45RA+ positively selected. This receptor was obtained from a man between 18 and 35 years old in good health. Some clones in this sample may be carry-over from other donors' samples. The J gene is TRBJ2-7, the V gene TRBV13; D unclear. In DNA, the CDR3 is TGTGCCATCTGCTCCGAGCAGTACTTC. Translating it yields CAICSEQYF.